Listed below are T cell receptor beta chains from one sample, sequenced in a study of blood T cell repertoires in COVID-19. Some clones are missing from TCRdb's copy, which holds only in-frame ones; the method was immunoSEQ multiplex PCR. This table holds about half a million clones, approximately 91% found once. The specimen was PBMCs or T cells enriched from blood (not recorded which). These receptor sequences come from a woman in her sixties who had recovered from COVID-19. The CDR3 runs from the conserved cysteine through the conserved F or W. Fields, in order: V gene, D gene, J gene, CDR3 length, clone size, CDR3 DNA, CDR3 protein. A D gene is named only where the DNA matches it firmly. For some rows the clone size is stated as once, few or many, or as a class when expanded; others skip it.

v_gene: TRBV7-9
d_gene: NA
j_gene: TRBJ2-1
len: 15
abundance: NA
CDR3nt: TGTGCCAGCATCCCGGGTGGTGGATTTTGGAGTGAGCAGTTCTTC
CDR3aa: CASIPGGGFWSEQFF

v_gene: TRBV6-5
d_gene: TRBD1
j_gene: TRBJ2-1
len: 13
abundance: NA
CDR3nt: TGTGCCAGCAGTACTCAGGGGGCCCTTGAGCAGTTCTTC
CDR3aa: CASSTQGALEQFF

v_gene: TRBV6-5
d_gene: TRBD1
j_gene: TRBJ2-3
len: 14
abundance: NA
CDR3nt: TGTGCCAGCAGTTTAGGACAGGGAACAGATACGCAGTATTTT
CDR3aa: CASSLGQGTDTQYF

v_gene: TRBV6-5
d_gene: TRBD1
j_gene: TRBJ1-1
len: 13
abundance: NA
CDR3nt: TGTGCCGGAATGGACAGGTGGGGGACTGAAGCTTTCTTT
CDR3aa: CAGMDRWGTEAFF

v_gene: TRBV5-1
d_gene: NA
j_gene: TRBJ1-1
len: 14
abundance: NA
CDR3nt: TGCGCCAGCAGGCCGGGACTCCCGAACACTGAAGCTTTCTTT
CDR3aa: CASRPGLPNTEAFF

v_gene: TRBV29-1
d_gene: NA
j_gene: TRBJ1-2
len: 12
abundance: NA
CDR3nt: TGCAGCGTTGTTCGCGGACTCTATGGCTACACCTTC
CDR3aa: CSVVRGLYGYTF

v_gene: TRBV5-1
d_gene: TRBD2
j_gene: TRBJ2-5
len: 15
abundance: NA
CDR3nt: TGCGCCAGCAGCTTGATCGGGGGGGAGGAAGAGACCCAGTACTTC
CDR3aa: CASSLIGGEEETQYF

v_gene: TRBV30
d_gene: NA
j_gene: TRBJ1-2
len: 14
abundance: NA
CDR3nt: TGTGCCTGGACGGGGTTGGACGAGTATAATGGCTACACCTTC
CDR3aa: CAWTGLDEYNGYTF

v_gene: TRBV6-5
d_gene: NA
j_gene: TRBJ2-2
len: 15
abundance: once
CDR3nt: TGTGCCAGCACCCCACAGGGAGTCATCGCCGGGGAGCTGTTTTTT
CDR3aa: CASTPQGVIAGELFF

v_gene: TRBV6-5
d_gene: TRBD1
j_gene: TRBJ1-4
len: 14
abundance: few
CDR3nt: TGTGCCAGCAATCAGCCGGGACAGAATGAAAAACTGTTTTTT
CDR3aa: CASNQPGQNEKLFF

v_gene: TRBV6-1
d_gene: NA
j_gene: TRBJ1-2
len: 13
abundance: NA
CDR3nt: TGTGCCAGCAGTGAAAGCGGGGGGTACGGCTACACCTTC
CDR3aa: CASSESGGYGYTF

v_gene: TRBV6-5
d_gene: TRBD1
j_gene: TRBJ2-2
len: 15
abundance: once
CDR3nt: TGTGCCAGCAGTTACTTCAGGGGGCTCACCGGGGAGCTGTTTTTT
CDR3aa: CASSYFRGLTGELFF

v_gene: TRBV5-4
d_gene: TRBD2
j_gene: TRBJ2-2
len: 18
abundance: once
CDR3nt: TGTGCCAGCAGCTCCCACCCGAGGCTAGCGGGGTGGGTTGGGGAGCTGTTTTTT
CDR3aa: CASSSHPRLAGWVGELFF

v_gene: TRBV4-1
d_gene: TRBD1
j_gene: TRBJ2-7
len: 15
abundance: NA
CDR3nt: TGCGCCAGCAGCCAAGGTGGGACAGGGCCCTACGAGCAGTACTTC
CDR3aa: CASSQGGTGPYEQYF

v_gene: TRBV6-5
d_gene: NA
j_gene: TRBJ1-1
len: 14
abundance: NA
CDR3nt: TGTGCCAGCATCCCAGGGACATCGAACACTGAAGCTTTCTTT
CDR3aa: CASIPGTSNTEAFF

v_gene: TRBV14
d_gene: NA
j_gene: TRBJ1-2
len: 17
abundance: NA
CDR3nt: TGTGCCAGCAGCTCATCGTGGGGGCAGGAGCCCGACTATGGCTACACCTTC
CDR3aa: CASSSSWGQEPDYGYTF

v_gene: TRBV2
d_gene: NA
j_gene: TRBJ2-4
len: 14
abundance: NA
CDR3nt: TGTGCCAGCACCAGAGGTATAGCCAAAAACATTCAGTACTTC
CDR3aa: CASTRGIAKNIQYF

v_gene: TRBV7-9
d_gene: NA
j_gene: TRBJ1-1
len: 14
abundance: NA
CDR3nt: TGTGCCTCAGACCGTACAGCTTCGGACACTGAAGCTTTCTTT
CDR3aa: CASDRTASDTEAFF

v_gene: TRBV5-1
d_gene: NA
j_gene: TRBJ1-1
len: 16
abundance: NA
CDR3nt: TGCGCCAGCAGCTCCGCTACCGGGACATTGAACACTGAAGCTTTCTTT
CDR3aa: CASSSATGTLNTEAFF

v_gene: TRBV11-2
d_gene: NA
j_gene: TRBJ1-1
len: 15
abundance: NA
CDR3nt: TGTGCCAGCAGCTTCTCTCAGGGGATGAACACTGAAGCTTTCTTT
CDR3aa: CASSFSQGMNTEAFF

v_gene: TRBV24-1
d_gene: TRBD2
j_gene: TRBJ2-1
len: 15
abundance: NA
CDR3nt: TGTGCCACCCAGGGACTAGCGGGGGGGCTCGATGAGCAGTTCTTC
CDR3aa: CATQGLAGGLDEQFF

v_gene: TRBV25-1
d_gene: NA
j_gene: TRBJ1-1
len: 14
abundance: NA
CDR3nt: TGTGCCAGCAGTGGTAAGACAGGGAACACTGAAGCTTTCTTT
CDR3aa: CASSGKTGNTEAFF

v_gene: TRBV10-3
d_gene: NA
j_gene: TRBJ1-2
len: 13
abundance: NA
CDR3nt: TGTGCCATCAGAATACAGGCAACGGGTGGCTACACCTTC
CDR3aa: CAIRIQATGGYTF

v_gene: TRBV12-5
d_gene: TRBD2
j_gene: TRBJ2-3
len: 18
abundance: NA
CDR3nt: TGTGCTAGTGGCCGCGGGACTAGCGGGGGCCTTGGCACAGATACGCAGTATTTT
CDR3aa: CASGRGTSGGLGTDTQYF

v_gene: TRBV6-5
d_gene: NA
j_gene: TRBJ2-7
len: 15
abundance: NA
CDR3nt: TGTGCCAGCAGCCGGGACTCGAGAAGCTCCTACGAGCAGTACTTC
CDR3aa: CASSRDSRSSYEQYF

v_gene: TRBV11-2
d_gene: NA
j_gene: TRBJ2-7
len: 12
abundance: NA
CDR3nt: TGTGCCAGCAGCTTACAGGGCTACGAGCAGTACTTC
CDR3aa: CASSLQGYEQYF

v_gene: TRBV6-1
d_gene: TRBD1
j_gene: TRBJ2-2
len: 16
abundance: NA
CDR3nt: TGTGCCAGCAGTGATCCAGCAGGGGGCGCGACGGGGGAGCTGTTTTTT
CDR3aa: CASSDPAGGATGELFF

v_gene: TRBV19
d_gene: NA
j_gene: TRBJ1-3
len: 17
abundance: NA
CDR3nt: TGTGCCAGTAGTATCGCCCCCGGGACAAAAGCCGGAAACACCATATATTTT
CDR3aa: CASSIAPGTKAGNTIYF

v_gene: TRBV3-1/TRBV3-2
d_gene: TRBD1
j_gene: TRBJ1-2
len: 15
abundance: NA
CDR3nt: TGTGCCAGCAGCCAGGAAGCCGGGACAGGAAAGGGCTACACCTTC
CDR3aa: CASSQEAGTGKGYTF

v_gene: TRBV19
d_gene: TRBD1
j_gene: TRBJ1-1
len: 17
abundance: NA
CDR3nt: TGTGCCAGTAGTGTAAGACAGGGTAATTTTGTGAACACTGAAGCTTTCTTT
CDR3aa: CASSVRQGNFVNTEAFF

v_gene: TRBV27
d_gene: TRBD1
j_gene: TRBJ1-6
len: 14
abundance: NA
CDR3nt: TGTGCCAGCACATGGACAGGAGGTAATTCACCCCTCCACTTT
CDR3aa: CASTWTGGNSPLHF

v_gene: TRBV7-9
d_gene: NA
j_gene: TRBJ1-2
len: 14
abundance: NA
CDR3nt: TGTGCCAGCAGCTTCGTTCCGACAGGTGGTGGCTACACCTTC
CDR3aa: CASSFVPTGGGYTF

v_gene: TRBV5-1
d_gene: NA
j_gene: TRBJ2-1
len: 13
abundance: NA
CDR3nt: TGCGCCAGCAGCTTGGTCGCGACTGATGAGCAGTTCTTC
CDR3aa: CASSLVATDEQFF

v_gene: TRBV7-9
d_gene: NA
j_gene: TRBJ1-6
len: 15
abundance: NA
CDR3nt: TGTGCCAGCGGTTCGGGGGGGACAAAGAATTCACCCCTCCACTTT
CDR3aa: CASGSGGTKNSPLHF

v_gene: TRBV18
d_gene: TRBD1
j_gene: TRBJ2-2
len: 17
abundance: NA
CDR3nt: TGTGCCAGCTCACCTCGGGGACAGCCCCGTGGCACCGGGGAGCTGTTTTTT
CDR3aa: CASSPRGQPRGTGELFF

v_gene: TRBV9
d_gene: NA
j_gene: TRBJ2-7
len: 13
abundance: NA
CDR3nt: TGTGCCAGCAGCGTACAGGATCTGAGCGAGCAGTACTTC
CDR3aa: CASSVQDLSEQYF

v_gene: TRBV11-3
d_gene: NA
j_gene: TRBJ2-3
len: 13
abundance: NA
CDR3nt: TGTGCCAGCAGCTCCGGGGTAGAGAATACGCAGTATTTT
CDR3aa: CASSSGVENTQYF

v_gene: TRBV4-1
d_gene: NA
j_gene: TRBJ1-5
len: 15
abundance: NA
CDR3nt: TGCGCCAGCAGCCAACGGCAGGGCTTCAATCAGCCCCAGCATTTT
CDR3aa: CASSQRQGFNQPQHF

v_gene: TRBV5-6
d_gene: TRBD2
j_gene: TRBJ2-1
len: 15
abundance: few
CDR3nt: TGTGCCAGCCGAATCCCTAGCGGGGGTAACAATGAGCAGTTCTTC
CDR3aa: CASRIPSGGNNEQFF